This T cell receptor beta chain was recorded in a study of blood T cell repertoires in COVID-19. Overall study context: The samples span acute and convalescent COVID-19 from the United States, Italy and Spain. PBMCs, B-cell-depleted T cells, or T cells were the source of the cDNA or gDNA that made up the material.

This clone was seen a few times. V was trimmed by 5 bases and J by 4 bases, leaving 10 bases between them. Germline CDR1 and CDR2: SGDLS and YYNGEE. The CDR3 totals 13 residues. In the original processing: Amplifying reference gene primers gave estimates of nucleated cell counts. The method was immunoSEQ multiplex PCR; TCRdb's version includes in-frame clones alone and lacks a portion of them. That table gives V, J and clone size, and the DNA gave D and trimming. This table holds more than 60,000 clones, less than 90% found once. The TCR originated in a man aged 45-65 years with acute or convalescent COVID-19. The rearrangement uses TRBV9 and TRBJ1-3; tentative D call: TRBD1 (5 bases). Sequenced: peripheral blood. CDR3: CASRRGTGNTIYF. CDR3 sequence (DNA): TGTGCCAGCAGAAGGGGCACGGGAAACACCATATATTTT.